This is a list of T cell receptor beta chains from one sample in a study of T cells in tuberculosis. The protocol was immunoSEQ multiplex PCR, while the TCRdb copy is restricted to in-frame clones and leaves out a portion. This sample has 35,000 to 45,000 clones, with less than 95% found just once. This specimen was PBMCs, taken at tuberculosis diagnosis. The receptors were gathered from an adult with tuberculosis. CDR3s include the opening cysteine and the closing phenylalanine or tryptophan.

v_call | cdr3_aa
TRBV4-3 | CASSRQLAGPVNTQYF
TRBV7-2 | CASSLVPLAGVADTQYF
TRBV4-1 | CASSQGQLTLIYTQYF
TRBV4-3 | CASSQGPYNYGYTF
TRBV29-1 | CSVTGDSNQPQHF
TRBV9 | CASSPSGTREAFF
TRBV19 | CASSIALAGGPYEQYF
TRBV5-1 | CASSTTATGGGEQYF
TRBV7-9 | CASSLGQGNYGYTF
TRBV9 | CASSPGQGGGYTF
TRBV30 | CAWSLAGGTDTQYF
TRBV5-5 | CASSSSGQLNSGANVLTF
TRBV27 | CASSRFTRDRGFNQPQHF
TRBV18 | CASSPTGVGTEAFF
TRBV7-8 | CASSPGQGARQYF
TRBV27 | CASSVGTGFWSPLHF
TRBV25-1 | CASSRGVTALNEQFF
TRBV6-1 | CASSQGYPNEKLFF
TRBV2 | CASKRTGFNQPQHF
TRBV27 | CASSKPSGTGLLTGANVLTF
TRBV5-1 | CASSSVAGGNTDTQYF
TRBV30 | CAWSGGLGRGSYEQYF
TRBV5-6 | CASSFSGARGNQPQHF
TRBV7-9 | CALKAVDYGYTF
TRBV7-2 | CASADRLGNQPQHF
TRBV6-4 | CASSGTSGGYNEQFF
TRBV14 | CASSQERGGVGEQYF
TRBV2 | CASSGLAVQETQYF